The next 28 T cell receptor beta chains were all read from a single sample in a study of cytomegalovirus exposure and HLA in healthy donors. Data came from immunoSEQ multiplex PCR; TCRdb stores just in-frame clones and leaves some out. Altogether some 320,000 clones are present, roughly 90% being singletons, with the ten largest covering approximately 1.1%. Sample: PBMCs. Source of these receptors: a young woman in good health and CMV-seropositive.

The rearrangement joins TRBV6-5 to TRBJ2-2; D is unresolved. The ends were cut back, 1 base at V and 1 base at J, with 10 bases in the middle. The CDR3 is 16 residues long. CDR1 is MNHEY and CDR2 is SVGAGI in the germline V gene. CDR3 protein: CASSYLIRRNTGELFF. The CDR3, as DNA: TGTGCCAGCAGTTACTTGATCCGACGGAACACCGGGGAGCTGTTTTTT.

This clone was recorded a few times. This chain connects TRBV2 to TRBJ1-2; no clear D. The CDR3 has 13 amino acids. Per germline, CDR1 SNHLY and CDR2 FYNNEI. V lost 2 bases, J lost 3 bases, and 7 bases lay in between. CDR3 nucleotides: TGTGCCAGCAGTGAACGAGGGTACTATGGCTACACCTTC. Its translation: CASSERGYYGYTF.

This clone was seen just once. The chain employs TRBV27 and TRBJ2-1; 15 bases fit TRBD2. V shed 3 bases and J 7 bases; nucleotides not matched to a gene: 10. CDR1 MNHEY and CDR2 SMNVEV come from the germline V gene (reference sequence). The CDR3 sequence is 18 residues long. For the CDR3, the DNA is TGTGCCAGCAGTTTGATTTGGACTAGCGGGAGGGCCCTAAATGAGCAGTTCTTC. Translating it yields CASSLIWTSGRALNEQFF.

The DNA of the CDR3 is TGTGCCAGCAGCTTCGGGACTAGCGGGAGCCAATTGCAAGAGACCCAGTACTTC. Protein: CASSFGTSGSQLQETQYF. This chain joins TRBV7-6 and TRBJ2-5; 14 bases match TRBD2. CDR3 length: 18 amino acids. Germline assignment: CDR1 SGHVS and CDR2 FNYEAQ. J was trimmed by 2 bases and V by 3 bases; bases with no gene match: 8.

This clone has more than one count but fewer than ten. The CDR3 bases are TGTGCCAGCAGCTTCGGACAGAACTATGGCTACACCTTC. It translates to CASSFGQNYGYTF. The J gene is TRBJ1-2, the V gene TRBV7-8; a weak D match, TRBD1 (6 bases). Germline V gene lookup returns CDR1 SGHVS and CDR2 FQNEAQ. The CDR3 extends over 13 amino acids. With 3 bases removed from V and 2 bases from J, the gap between germline ends came to 7 bases.

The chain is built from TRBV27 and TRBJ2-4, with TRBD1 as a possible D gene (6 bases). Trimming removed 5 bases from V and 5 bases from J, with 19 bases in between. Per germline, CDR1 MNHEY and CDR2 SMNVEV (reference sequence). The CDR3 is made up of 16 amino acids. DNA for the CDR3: TGTGCCAGCAGTCACACAAAGACAGGACCCCAAAACATTCAGTACTTC. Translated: CASSHTKTGPQNIQYF.

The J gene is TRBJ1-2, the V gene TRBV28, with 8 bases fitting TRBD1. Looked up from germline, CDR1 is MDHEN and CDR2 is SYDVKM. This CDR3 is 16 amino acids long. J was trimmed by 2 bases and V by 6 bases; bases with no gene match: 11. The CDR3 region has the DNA TGTGCCAGCAGACCAGGGGGCTTGACCCACAACTATGGCTACACCTTC. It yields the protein CASRPGGLTHNYGYTF.

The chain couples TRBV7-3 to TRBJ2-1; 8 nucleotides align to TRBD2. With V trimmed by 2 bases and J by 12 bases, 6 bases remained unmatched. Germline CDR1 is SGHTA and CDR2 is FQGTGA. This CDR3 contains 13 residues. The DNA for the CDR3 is TGTGCCAGCAGCTTAGACGGGAGGGGGGTGCAGTTCTTC. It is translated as CASSLDGRGVQFF.

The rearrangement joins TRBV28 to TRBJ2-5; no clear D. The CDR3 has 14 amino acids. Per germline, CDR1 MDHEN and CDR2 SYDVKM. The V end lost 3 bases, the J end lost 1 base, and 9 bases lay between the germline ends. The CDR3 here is CASSFTRVQETQYF. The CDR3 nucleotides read TGTGCCAGCAGTTTTACCCGGGTCCAAGAGACCCAGTACTTC.

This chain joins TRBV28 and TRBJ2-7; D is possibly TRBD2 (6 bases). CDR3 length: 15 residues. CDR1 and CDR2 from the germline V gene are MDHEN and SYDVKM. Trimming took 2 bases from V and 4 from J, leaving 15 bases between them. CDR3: CASSLPRRGTYEQYF. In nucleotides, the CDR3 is TGTGCCAGCAGTTTACCTCGGCGGGGTACGTACGAGCAGTACTTC. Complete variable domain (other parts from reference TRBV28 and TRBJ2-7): DVKVTQSSRYLVKRTGEKVFLECVQDMDHENMFWYRQDPGLGLRLIYFSYDVKMKEKGDIPEGYSVSREKKERFSLILESASTNQTSMYLCASSLPRRGTYEQYFGPGTRLTVT.

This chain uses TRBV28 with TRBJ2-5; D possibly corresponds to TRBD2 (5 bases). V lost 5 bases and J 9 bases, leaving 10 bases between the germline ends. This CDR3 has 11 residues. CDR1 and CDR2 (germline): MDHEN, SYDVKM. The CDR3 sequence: CASSPRESQYF. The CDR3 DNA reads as TGTGCCAGCAGTCCAAGGGAGTCCCAGTACTTC.

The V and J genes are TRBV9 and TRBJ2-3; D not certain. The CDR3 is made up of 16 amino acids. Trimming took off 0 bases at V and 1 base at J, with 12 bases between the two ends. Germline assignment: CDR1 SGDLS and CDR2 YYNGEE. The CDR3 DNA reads TGTGCCAGCAGCGTAGGGGGAAGGTGGGGCACAGATACGCAGTATTTT. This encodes CASSVGGRWGTDTQYF.

The CDR3 region is CASSDETGGSYNEQFF. CDR3 coding DNA: TGTGCCAGCAGTGACGAGACAGGGGGATCCTACAATGAGCAGTTCTTC. This sequence joins TRBV6-4 and TRBJ2-1; 9 bases align to TRBD1. The length of the CDR3 is 16 residues. CDR1 is MRHNA, CDR2 SNTAGT, per germline. Losses at the gene ends were 2 bases for V and 1 base for J; bases not matched to a gene: 3.

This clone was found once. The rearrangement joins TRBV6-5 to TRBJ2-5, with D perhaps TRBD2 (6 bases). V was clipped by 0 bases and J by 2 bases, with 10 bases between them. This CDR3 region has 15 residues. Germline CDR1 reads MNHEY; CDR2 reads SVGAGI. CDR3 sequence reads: CASSYSLARQETQYF. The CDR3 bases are TGTGCCAGCAGTTACTCCCTAGCGCGACAAGAGACCCAGTACTTC.

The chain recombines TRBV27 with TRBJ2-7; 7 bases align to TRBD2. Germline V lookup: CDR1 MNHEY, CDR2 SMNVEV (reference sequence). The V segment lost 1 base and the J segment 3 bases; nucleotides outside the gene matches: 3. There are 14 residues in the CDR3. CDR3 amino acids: CASSLLTSRYEQYF. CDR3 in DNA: TGTGCCAGCAGTTTATTGACTAGCCGCTACGAGCAGTACTTC.

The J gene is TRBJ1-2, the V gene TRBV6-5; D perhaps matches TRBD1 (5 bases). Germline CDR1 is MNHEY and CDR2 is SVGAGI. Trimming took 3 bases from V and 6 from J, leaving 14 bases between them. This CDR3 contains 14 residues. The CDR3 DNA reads TGTGCCAGCAGTTATGTACGCTCAGGGAATGGCTACACCTTC. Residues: CASSYVRSGNGYTF.

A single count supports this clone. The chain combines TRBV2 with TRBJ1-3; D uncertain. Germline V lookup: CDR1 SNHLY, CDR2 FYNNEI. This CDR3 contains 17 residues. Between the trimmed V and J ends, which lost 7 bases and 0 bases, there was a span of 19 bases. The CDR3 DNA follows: TGTGCCAGCATGCCGCCCGGGATGACAATCTCTGGAAACACCATATATTTT. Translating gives CASMPPGMTISGNTIYF. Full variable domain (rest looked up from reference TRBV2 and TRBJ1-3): EPEVTQTPSHQVTQMGQEVILRCVPISNHLYFYWYRQILGQKVEFLVSFYNNEISEKSEIFDDQFSVERPDGSNFTLKIRSTKLEDSAMYFCASMPPGMTISGNTIYFGEGSWLTVV.

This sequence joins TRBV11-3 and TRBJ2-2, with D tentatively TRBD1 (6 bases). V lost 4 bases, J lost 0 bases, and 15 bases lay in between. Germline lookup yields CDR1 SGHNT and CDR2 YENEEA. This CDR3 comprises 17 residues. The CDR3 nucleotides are TGTGCCAGCAGCTCAGAGTCGGGACACCCGAACACCGGGGAGCTGTTTTTT. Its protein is CASSSESGHPNTGELFF.

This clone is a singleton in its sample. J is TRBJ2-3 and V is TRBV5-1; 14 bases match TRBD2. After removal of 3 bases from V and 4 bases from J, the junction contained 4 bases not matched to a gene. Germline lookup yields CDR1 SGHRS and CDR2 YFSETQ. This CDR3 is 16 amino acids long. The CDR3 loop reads CASSSLTSGGADTQYF. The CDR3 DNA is TGCGCCAGCAGCTCGCTGACTAGCGGGGGGGCAGATACGCAGTATTTT.

CDR3 in DNA: TGTGCCAGCAGCCTTAAAGGGAACTATGGCTACACCTTC. Translation gives CASSLKGNYGYTF. The chain employs TRBV27 and TRBJ1-2; D not resolved. The ends were cut back, 6 bases at V and 2 bases at J, with 10 bases in the middle. The germline V gene has CDR1 MNHEY and CDR2 SMNVEV (reference sequence). CDR3 length: 13 residues.

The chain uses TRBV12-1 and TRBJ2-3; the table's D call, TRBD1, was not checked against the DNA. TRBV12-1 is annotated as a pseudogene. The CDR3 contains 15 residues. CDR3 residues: CASSSQGSGTDTQYF. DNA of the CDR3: TGTGCCAGCAGCTCACAGGGGTCAGGGACAGATACGCAGTATTTT.

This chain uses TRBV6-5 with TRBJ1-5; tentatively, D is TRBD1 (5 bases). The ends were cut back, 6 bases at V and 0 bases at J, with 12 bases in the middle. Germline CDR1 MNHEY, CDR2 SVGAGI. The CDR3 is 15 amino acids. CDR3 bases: TGTGCCAGCAGCTCCGACAGAACTAGCAATCAGCCCCAGCATTTT. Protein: CASSSDRTSNQPQHF.

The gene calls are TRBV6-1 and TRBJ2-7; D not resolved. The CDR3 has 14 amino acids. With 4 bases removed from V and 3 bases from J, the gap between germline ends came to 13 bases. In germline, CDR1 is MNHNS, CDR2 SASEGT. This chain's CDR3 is CASSVGPKNYEQYF. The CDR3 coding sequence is TGTGCCAGCAGTGTCGGACCGAAAAACTACGAGCAGTACTTC.

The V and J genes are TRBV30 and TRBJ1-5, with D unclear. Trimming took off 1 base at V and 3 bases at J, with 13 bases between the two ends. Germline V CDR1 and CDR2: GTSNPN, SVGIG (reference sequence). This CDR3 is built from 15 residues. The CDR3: CAWSAMLGANQPQHF. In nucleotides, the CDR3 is TGTGCCTGGAGTGCCATGTTGGGCGCCAATCAGCCCCAGCATTTT.

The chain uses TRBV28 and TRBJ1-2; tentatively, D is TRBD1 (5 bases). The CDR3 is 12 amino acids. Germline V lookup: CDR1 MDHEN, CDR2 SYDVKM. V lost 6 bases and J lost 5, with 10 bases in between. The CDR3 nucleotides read TGTGCCAGCAGCCGTAGGGGTTATGGCTACACCTTC. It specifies CASSRRGYGYTF.

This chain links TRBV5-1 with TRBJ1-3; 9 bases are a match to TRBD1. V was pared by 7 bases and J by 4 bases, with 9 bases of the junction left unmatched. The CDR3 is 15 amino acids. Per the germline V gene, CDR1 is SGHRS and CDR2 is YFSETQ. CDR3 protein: CASGVGQGDGNTIYF. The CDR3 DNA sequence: TGCGCCAGCGGAGTGGGACAGGGTGACGGAAACACCATATATTTT.

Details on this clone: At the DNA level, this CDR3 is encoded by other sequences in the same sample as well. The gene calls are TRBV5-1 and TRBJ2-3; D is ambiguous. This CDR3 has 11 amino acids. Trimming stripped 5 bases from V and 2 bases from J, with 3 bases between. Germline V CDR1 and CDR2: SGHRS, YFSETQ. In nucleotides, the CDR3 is TGCGCCAGCAGTATCACAGATACGCAGTATTTT. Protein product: CASSITDTQYF.

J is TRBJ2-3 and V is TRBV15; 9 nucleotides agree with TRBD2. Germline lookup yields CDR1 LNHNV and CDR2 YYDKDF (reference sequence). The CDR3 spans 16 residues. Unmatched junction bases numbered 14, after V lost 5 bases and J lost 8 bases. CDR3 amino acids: CATSRAIGTSLGTQYF. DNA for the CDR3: TGTGCCACCAGCCGCGCGATAGGGACTAGCCTGGGTACGCAGTATTTT. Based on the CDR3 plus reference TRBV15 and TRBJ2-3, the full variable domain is DAMVIQNPRYQVTQFGKPVTLSCSQTLNHNVMYWYQQKSSQAPKLLFHYYDKDFNNEADTPDNFQSRRPNTSFCFLDIRSPGLGDTAMYLCATSRAIGTSLGTQYFGPGTRLTVL.